This T cell receptor (beta chain) stems from a study of cytomegalovirus exposure and HLA in healthy donors. A note on this clone: The target antigen is unknown.

CDR1 and CDR2 (germline): MNHNS, SASEGT. Losses at the gene ends were 5 bases for V and 9 bases for J; bases not matched to a gene: 11. The length of the CDR3 is 15 residues. Study results and caveats: A later analysis found that most CMV-associated TCR beta chains appeared HLA-restricted.

Researchers ran the PCR with 60 Vbeta and 13 Jbeta primers. Assay used: immunoSEQ multiplex PCR; TCRdb lists only in-frame clones, some missing. The repertoire includes roughly 100,000 clones, around 70% of them detected once, and roughly 3.2% sits in the top ten. Specimen: PBMCs. The TCR was taken from a man aged 25-40 years in good health and CMV-seronegative. The chain has TRBV6-1 and TRBJ2-7, with 12 bases lining up with TRBD1. The CDR3 region is CASSNPGQGALRQYF. As DNA, the CDR3 is TGTGCCAGCAGTAACCCGGGACAGGGGGCGTTAAGGCAGTACTTC.